The source of this T cell receptor beta chain is a study of T cells in Graves' hyperthyroidism and ophthalmopathy. Worth noting for this clonotype: Its target is unknown. Here the CDR3 omits its conserved ending phenylalanine or tryptophan, so a read error is the likely source. The DNA is left out, because the CDR3 cannot be placed on it with certainty; the CDR3 is given as TCRdb lists it.

General study points: Model output signaled ophthalmopathy a median around 5.9 months ahead of onset.

The CDR3 extends over 12 residues, inclusive of both ends. CDR1 is LGHNA and CDR2 is YNFKEQ in the germline V gene. TCR beta CDR3 region amplification was performed from RNA transcripts. Primed by the HTBI set, a first-round RT-PCR was run on the TCR CDR3. TCRdb independently ran MiXCR on the multiplex PCR reads; one entry per CDR3 protein. The sample consists of under 70,000 distinct CDR3 sequences, approximately 57% of them appearing once. The sample taken for sequencing was blood. The sequence came from a woman in her sixties or seventies with Graves' ophthalmopathy. The chain combines TRBV4-2 with TRBJ2-7; the D segment call TRBD1 is taken from the table without a DNA check. The CDR3: CASSQDRGPEAH.